Given below is one T cell receptor beta chain in context. The observed sequence ends 3 residues before the CDR3 terminus, with the missing tail filled in from the germline J gene. Libraries were prepared by immunoSEQ multiplex PCR; TCRdb keeps only in-frame clonotypes and omits some of them. Across 45,000 to 55,000 clones, the top ten clones capture around 1.6% of the sample. V was clipped by 0 bases and J by 5 bases; unmatched bases: 8. Germline lookup yields CDR1 LNHDA and CDR2 SQIVND (reference sequence). CDR3 size: 16 residues. The data were taken from a study of T cells in women clearing cervical HPV infection. Looking at the study overall: HLA type stays a possible confounder, typing being limited.

This receptor was taken from a woman between 18 and 75 years old with a cervical HPV16 infection that either progressed to CIN3+ or cleared (not recorded which). The sample taken for sequencing was blood buffy coat. This chain links TRBV19 with TRBJ2-5, with 8 bases fitting TRBD1. The sequenced CDR3 bases are TGTGCCAGTAGTATAGATTCAGGGGGCCTGGTGGAGACC. Protein: CASSIDSGGLVET. From start to end, the CDR3 is CASSIDSGGLVETQYF.